These 25 T cell receptor beta chains came from one sample sequenced in a study of immune heterogeneity within non-small cell lung tumors (dated by TCRdb to about 2018). Genomic DNA was extracted from bulk tumor tissue and used as the TCR template, and approximately 600 ng gDNA was amplified per sample. During surgery, multiple biopsies were taken from each primary tumor and placed as far apart as possible within the tumor mass. Patients in the study cohort, which was described as untreated, were newly diagnosed NSCLC cases going through curative surgery. Sequencing took place on a HiSeq X Ten. The TCR beta CDR3 region was amplified with a multiplex PCR system whose first round ran for about 9 cycles using 32 V-gene forward primers and 13 J-gene reverse primers. The raw public reads went through TCRdb reprocessing: fastp at Q25, MiXCR clone calling, in-frame beta chains kept. Here each entry gathers all rows of one CDR3 protein and keeps the most common genes and DNA. This sample is represented by tens of thousands of distinct CDR3 sequences; around 30% of them were singletons. Almost 4% of the sample belongs to the ten largest clones.

Sequencing was carried out using lung tumor tissue. The receptors stem from a man in his forties with non-small cell lung cancer.

This clonotype was observed a handful of times. The CDR3, as DNA: TGTGCCAGCACCAACGGCCCAGCCTGGGAGCCCCAGCATTTT. Encoded protein: CASTNGPAWEPQHF. The V gene is TRBV7-9, the J gene TRBJ1-5; D unresolved. The CDR3 loop spans 14 amino acids. Per the germline V gene, CDR1 is SEHNR and CDR2 is FQNEAQ (reference sequence). With 7 bases removed from V and 8 bases from J, the gap between germline ends came to 18 bases.

This clonotype was detected a few times. The chain has TRBV29-1 and TRBJ2-3; tentatively, D is TRBD1 (6 bases). This CDR3 contains 12 residues. The germline V gene encodes CDR1 SQVTM and CDR2 ANQGSEA. V shed 7 bases and J shed 4 bases, with 12 bases lying between them. The CDR3: CSAPWTADTQYF. In nucleotides, the CDR3 is TGCAGCGCACCTTGGACAGCAGATACGCAGTATTTT.

On this clonotype itself: A read error may explain this, as a much larger clone is one base away. V usage is TRBV7-2 and J usage is TRBJ1-2, with D possibly being TRBD1 (5 bases). Deletions cut 2 bases from V and 5 bases from J, with 18 bases between. This CDR3 is 16 amino acids long. Germline lookup yields CDR1 SGHTA and CDR2 FQGNSA. CDR3 sequence reads: CASSLMLAWQGYGYTF. The CDR3 nucleotides read TGTGCCAGCAGCTTAATGCTGGCGTGGCAGGGTTATGGCTACACCTTC.

This clonotype was seen a few times. V and J are TRBV6-5 and TRBJ2-5; D not resolved. V shed 2 bases and J shed 0 bases, with 7 bases lying between them. The CDR3 contains 14 residues. Germline V gene data show CDR1 as MNHEY and CDR2 as SVGAGI. The CDR3, as DNA: TGTGCCAGCAGTTACGACCCGTACCAAGAGACCCAGTACTTC. Protein sequence: CASSYDPYQETQYF.

This clonotype has a count of ten or more. The V gene is TRBV24-1, the J gene TRBJ2-7, with D possibly being TRBD2 (5 bases). Germline-derived CDR1 and CDR2 are KGHDR and SFDVKD. V was cut by 5 bases and J by 4 bases, with 11 bases left in between. CDR3 length equals 13 residues. The CDR3 here is CATSAPGKYEQYF. For the CDR3, the DNA is TGTGCCACCAGTGCTCCGGGGAAGTACGAGCAGTACTTC.

This clonotype was counted at least ten times. The V and J genes are TRBV15 and TRBJ1-3; D gene ambiguous. Germline loops: CDR1 LNHNV, CDR2 YYDKDF (reference sequence). With 1 base removed from V and 3 bases from J, the gap between germline ends came to 7 bases. The CDR3 is 14 residues long. The CDR3: CATSRGGGGNTIYF. The DNA of the CDR3 is TGTGCCACCAGCAGAGGTGGAGGTGGAAACACCATATATTTT.

The gene calls are TRBV28 and TRBJ2-1; 7 bases line up with TRBD1. Germline trimming cut 6 bases from V and 0 bases from J; bases unmatched to any gene: 8. Germline CDR1 and CDR2: MDHEN and SYDVKM. This CDR3 is built from 16 residues. CDR3 protein: CASSALQGVSYNEQFF. The CDR3 DNA sequence: TGTGCCAGCAGCGCACTCCAGGGGGTCTCCTACAATGAGCAGTTCTTC.

The chain joins TRBV7-9 to TRBJ2-3; maybe TRBD2 (6 bases). V was pared by 3 bases and J by 5 bases, with 15 bases between. The CDR3 sequence is 15 residues long. CDR1 SEHNR and CDR2 FQNEAQ come from the germline V gene (reference sequence). CDR3 protein: CASSFLGGRGDTQYF. The CDR3 nucleotides read TGTGCCAGCAGCTTCCTGGGAGGCCGGGGAGATACGCAGTATTTT.

Ten or more counts support this clonotype. The V and J genes are TRBV11-3 and TRBJ1-3, with a tentative D call TRBD1 (6 bases). This CDR3 spans 16 amino acids. Germline V gene data show CDR1 as SGHNT and CDR2 as YENEEA. V was pared by 4 bases and J by 4 bases, with 17 bases between. For the CDR3, the DNA is TGTGCCAGCAGCTCCTCAGGGGCGCGTGTCGGAAACACCATATATTTT. Translation: CASSSSGARVGNTIYF.

This clonotype was observed many times. This chain joins TRBV4-1 and TRBJ2-7, with 10 bases matching TRBD2. Germline V gene lookup returns CDR1 MGHRA and CDR2 YSYEKL. Germline trimming cut 4 bases from V and 3 bases from J; bases unmatched to any gene: 12. CDR3 size: 17 residues. The CDR3 nucleotides read TGCGCCAGCAGCCTCCCAGAAGGGGCTAGCGGGAGCTACGAGCAGTACTTC. It is translated as CASSLPEGASGSYEQYF.

This chain connects TRBV7-2 to TRBJ2-5; D possibly corresponds to TRBD2 (5 bases). The CDR3 is 11 residues long. The V and J ends lost 0 bases and 9 bases respectively, with 5 bases between them. Per germline, CDR1 SGHTA and CDR2 FQGNSA. The CDR3 is CASSLAGAQYF. The CDR3 DNA reads as TGTGCCAGCAGCTTAGCCGGGGCCCAGTACTTC. The full variable domain, in which reference TRBV7-2 and TRBJ2-5 provide the parts outside the CDR3, is GAGVSQSPSNKVTEKGKDVELRCDPISGHTALYWYRQSLGQGLEFLIYFQGNSAPDKSGLPSDRFSAERTGGSVSTLTIQRTQQEDSAVYLCASSLAGAQYFGPGTRLLVL.

The chain carries TRBV7-2 and TRBJ1-6, with no clear D. V was trimmed by 1 base and J by 0 bases, leaving 7 bases between them. Germline values: CDR1 SGHTA, CDR2 FQGNSA. The CDR3 totals 16 residues. CDR3 DNA sequence: TGTGCCAGCAGCTTAGTATGGAGCTCCTATAATTCACCCCTCCACTTT. This codes for CASSLVWSSYNSPLHF.

To note about this clonotype: Germline and junction disagree at one end, which may indicate a read error. The rearrangement joins TRBV4-1 to TRBJ2-7; tentatively, D is TRBD1 or TRBD2 (5 bases each). The CDR3 length is 11 residues. Germline V CDR1 and CDR2: MGHRA, YSYEKL. CDR3 region: CASSHGDEKYF. The CDR3 bases are TGCGCCAGTAGCCACGGGGACGAGAAGTACTTC.

This clonotype has only a few counts. The gene calls are TRBV9 and TRBJ2-1, with a weak D call TRBD2 (5 bases). Trimming removed 0 bases at V and 9 bases at J, with 10 bases between. Looked up from germline, CDR1 is SGDLS and CDR2 is YYNGEE. The CDR3 is made up of 13 amino acids. The CDR3 DNA follows: TGTGCCAGCAGCGTAGCGCCACTAGGTGAGCAGTTCTTC. Translation gives CASSVAPLGEQFF. The complete variable domain, with remaining parts taken from reference TRBV9 and TRBJ2-1, reads DSGVTQTPKHLITATGQRVTLRCSPRSGDLSVYWYQQSLDQGLQFLIQYYNGEERAKGNILERFSAQQFPDLHSELNLSSLELGDSALYFCASSVAPLGEQFFGPGTRLTVL.

Note on this clonotype: A much larger clone differs from this one at a single base, so this may be a read error. V is TRBV12-3 or TRBV12-4 and J is TRBJ1-6; the D gene is possibly TRBD1 (5 bases). There are 15 residues in the CDR3. CDR3 loop: CASSLRGIGNSRLHF. The CDR3 DNA sequence: TGTGCCAGCAGTTTGAGGGGTATAGGGAATTCACGCCTCCACTTT.

This clonotype occurred a few times. This chain links TRBV28 with TRBJ2-1, with a tentative D call TRBD1 (6 bases). The CDR3 consists of 14 residues. Looked up from germline, CDR1 is MDHEN and CDR2 is SYDVKM. V was cut by 5 bases and J by 5 bases, with 13 bases left in between. Here the CDR3 DNA reads TGTGCCAGCAGTAAAACCCCAGGGGACAATGAGCAGTTCTTC. This translates into CASSKTPGDNEQFF.

Notes on this clonotype: This sequence may be a read error, since a much larger clone differs from it by one base. The V and J genes are TRBV14 and TRBJ2-7; 12 bases match TRBD2. The CDR3 is made up of 16 amino acids. Germline CDR1 and CDR2: SGHDN and FVKESK. The CDR3 DNA reads TGTGCCAGCACAGTCGGGACTAGCGGGCCCTCCTACGATCAGTACTTC. This sequence encodes CASTVGTSGPSYDQYF.

In this sample, this clonotype turned up a few times. This chain connects TRBV6-2 or TRBV6-3 to TRBJ2-5, with TRBD2 identical over 9 bases. Per germline, CDR1 MNHEY and CDR2 SVGEGT. V was clipped by 7 bases and J by 1 base; unmatched bases: 10. This CDR3 has 16 amino acids. For the CDR3, the DNA is TGTGCCAGCACCAAAGGGGTAGCGGGGGTCCAAGAGACCCAGTACTTC. Protein product: CASTKGVAGVQETQYF.

A word on this clonotype: Its ends do not fully match the called genes, so a read error is possible. The V call is TRBV6-5, the J call TRBJ2-7; D is unresolved. The CDR3 runs to 13 residues. Germline CDR1 and CDR2: MNHEY and SVGAGI. CDR3 nucleotide sequence: TGTGCCACCAGTTACAGTTTTTTGGGTGAGCAGTACTTC. Its protein product is CATSYSFLGEQYF.

Points on this clonotype: This may stem from a read error, because a much larger clone lies one nucleotide away. The chain carries TRBV30 and TRBJ2-2; the D is unclear. V was clipped by 2 bases and J by 6 bases, with 10 bases between them. Per germline, CDR1 GTSNPN and CDR2 SVGIG (reference sequence). There are 13 residues in the CDR3. CDR3 sequence reads: CAWSNLGAGELFF. Here the CDR3 DNA reads TGTGCCTGGAGTAATTTGGGCGCCGGGGAGCTGTTTTTT.

The V and J genes are TRBV5-4 and TRBJ2-7; D ambiguous. Trimming removed 0 bases from V and 0 bases from J, with 10 bases in between. The germline V gene has CDR1 SGHNT and CDR2 YYREEE (reference sequence). The CDR3 has 15 residues. The DNA of the CDR3 is TGTGCCAGCAGCTTGGGGGGAAAGGGCTCCTACGAGCAGTACTTC. Protein product: CASSLGGKGSYEQYF.

This clonotype was seen repeatedly, ten times or more. This rearrangement joins TRBV3-1 to TRBJ1-5; no clear D gene. Germline V gene data show CDR1 as LGHDT and CDR2 as YNNKEL (reference sequence). The CDR3 contains 13 residues. Between the trimmed V and J ends, which lost 2 bases and 7 bases, there was a span of 9 bases. The CDR3 loop is CASSQQITQPQHF. Here the CDR3 DNA reads TGTGCCAGCAGCCAACAAATCACCCAGCCCCAGCATTTT.

In its sample, this clonotype was seen once. The chain employs TRBV7-8 and TRBJ1-5, with D maybe TRBD1 (6 bases). Between the trimmed V and J ends, which lost 5 bases and 4 bases, there was a span of 21 bases. Germline CDR1 reads SGHVS; CDR2 reads FQNEAQ. The CDR3 covers 17 residues. The CDR3 coding sequence is TGTGCCAGCAGCCCCCGGACAGTCCCAGGAGCAAATCAGCCCCAGCATTTT. Amino acid sequence: CASSPRTVPGANQPQHF.

This clonotype was recorded at least ten times. J is TRBJ2-2 and V is TRBV19; D may correspond to TRBD1 or TRBD2 (6 bases each). In germline, CDR1 is LNHDA, CDR2 SQIVND (reference sequence). This CDR3 region has 15 residues. The V gene lost 7 bases and the J gene lost 6 bases, with 18 bases spanning the gap. The CDR3 DNA is TGTGCCAGTACCGTAGGGGGGAACACCCCCGGGGAGCTGTTTTTT. This sequence encodes CASTVGGNTPGELFF.

This rearrangement joins TRBV20-1 to TRBJ2-1; 11 nucleotides align to TRBD2. CDR3 size: 14 residues. V trimming: 6 bases; J trimming: 7 bases; junction bases outside the gene matches: 8. Per the germline V gene, CDR1 is DFQATT and CDR2 is SNEGSKA (reference sequence). In nucleotides, the CDR3 is TGCAGTGCCTCGACTAGCGGGACAGGTAATGAGCAGTTCTTC. This gives the protein CSASTSGTGNEQFF.